This T cell receptor beta chain was sequenced for a study of OX40 agonist ivuxolimab in advanced cancers. Assay used: immunoSEQ multiplex PCR; TCRdb lists only in-frame clones, some missing. The sample carries more than 65,000 clones, 85% recorded once. Broader study findings: Patients with a partial response at 0.1-3.0 mg/kg had among the lowest clonal expansion. Certain nonresponders additionally had low normalized T-cell clonal expansion. Fewer expanded clones were found on average in CD4+ than in CD8+ T cells.

Cycle 7 day 1, cycle 4 day 1, and baseline were the timepoints at which blood was sampled. Regarding this clone: The antigen remains undetermined.

Germline trimming cut 1 base from V and 7 bases from J; bases unmatched to any gene: 4. CDR3 size: 13 residues. Germline CDR1 is GTSNPN and CDR2 is SVGIG (reference sequence). This clonotype was obtained from an adult with an advanced solid tumor such as melanoma, head and neck, liver or kidney cancer. The starting material was CD4+ or CD8+ T cells sorted from blood, obtained in a trial of the OX40 agonist ivuxolimab. This chain links TRBV30 with TRBJ1-5; 7 positions match TRBD1. The chain's CDR3 is CAWSDQGDQPQHF. The CDR3 DNA is TGTGCCTGGAGTGATCAGGGGGACCAGCCCCAGCATTTT.